The 15 T cell receptor beta chains given below trace back to one sample, sequenced in a study of blood T cell repertoires in COVID-19. The table came from immunoSEQ multiplex PCR; TCRdb's copy has only in-frame clones and leaves some out. The table has approximately 250,000 clones, 88% seen once; the top ten hold roughly 1.2%. Sequencing input: PBMCs or T cells enriched from blood (not recorded which). These receptors originate from a woman aged 40 to 50 with acute COVID-19.

The J gene is TRBJ2-1, the V gene TRBV27; TRBD1 agrees at 9 bases. Unmatched junction bases numbered 5, after V lost 2 bases and J lost 3 bases. This CDR3 is 16 amino acids long. Germline CDR1 is MNHEY and CDR2 is SMNVEV (reference sequence). The CDR3 bases are TGTGCCAGCAGTTTAGTCCCGGGACAGGGCTACAATGAGCAGTTCTTC. This translates into CASSLVPGQGYNEQFF.

This clone is a singleton in its sample. The CDR3 reads CASSLGTGGFTEAFF. In nucleotides, the CDR3 is TGTGCCAGCAGCTTAGGGACAGGGGGTTTTACTGAAGCTTTCTTT. This chain joins TRBV7-9 and TRBJ1-1; 10 nucleotides agree with TRBD1. There are 15 residues in the CDR3. V gave up 1 base and J gave up 5 bases; unmatched junction bases: 4. The germline gives CDR1 SEHNR, CDR2 FQNEAQ (reference sequence). Together with reference TRBV7-9 and TRBJ1-1, the CDR3 gives the full variable domain: DTGVSQNPRHKITKRGQNVTFRCDPISEHNRLYWYRQTLGQGPEFLTYFQNEAQLEKSRLLSDRFSAERPKGSFSTLEIQRTEQGDSAMYLCASSLGTGGFTEAFFGQGTRLTVV.

This clone was detected only once. The CDR3 sequence: CASRISGSTGELFF. CDR3 bases: TGTGCCAGCAGGATTTCGGGGTCCACCGGGGAGCTGTTTTTT. V is TRBV27 and J is TRBJ2-2; a weak D match, TRBD2 (5 bases). Trimming left V 6 bases short and J 4 bases short, with 12 bases between. CDR3 length equals 14 residues. Germline CDR1 reads MNHEY; CDR2 reads SMNVEV (reference sequence).

The chain links TRBV5-4 to TRBJ2-3; 9 bases line up with TRBD2. This CDR3 comprises 15 residues. The ends lost 0 bases at V and 2 bases at J; junction bases unmatched: 1. CDR1 is SGHNT and CDR2 is YYREEE in the germline V gene (reference sequence). This chain's CDR3 is CASSLASGTTDTQYF. CDR3 coding DNA: TGTGCCAGCAGCTTGGCTAGCGGGACCACAGATACGCAGTATTTT.

The chain carries TRBV5-1 and TRBJ2-1; TRBD2 agrees at 10 bases. V shed 4 bases and J 4 bases; nucleotides not matched to a gene: 5. CDR1 and CDR2 (germline): SGHRS, YFSETQ. This CDR3 is 15 amino acids long. Written as DNA, the CDR3 is TGCGCCAGCAGCCTGACTAGCGGGCGATACAATGAGCAGTTCTTC. This translates into CASSLTSGRYNEQFF.

This CDR3 reads CASSLSWGHEKLFF. The CDR3 DNA reads as TGTGCCAGCAGTTTATCATGGGGGCATGAAAAACTGTTTTTT. The chain joins TRBV28 to TRBJ1-4; maybe TRBD1 (6 bases). There are 14 residues in the CDR3. Germline lookup yields CDR1 MDHEN and CDR2 SYDVKM. V dropped 1 base and J dropped 6 bases, with 9 bases sitting between them.

The chain is built from TRBV18 and TRBJ1-2; maybe TRBD1 (5 bases). CDR1 is KGHSH and CDR2 is LQKENI in the germline V gene. Trimming removed 4 bases at V and 3 bases at J, with 15 bases between. The CDR3 runs 15 residues. DNA of the CDR3: TGTGCCAGCTCACACGAAAGCTCCAGGGACTATGGCTACACCTTC. It translates to CASSHESSRDYGYTF. Full variable domain (outside the CDR3, taken from reference TRBV18 and TRBJ1-2): NAGVMQNPRHLVRRRGQEARLRCSPMKGHSHVYWYRQLPEEGLKFMVYLQKENIIDESGMPKERFSAEFPKEGPSILRIQQVVRGDSAAYFCASSHESSRDYGYTFGSGTRLTVV.

The chain carries TRBV6-2 or TRBV6-3 and TRBJ2-1; 9 bases are a match to TRBD1. In germline, CDR1 is MNHEY, CDR2 SVGEGT. Germline trimming cut 2 bases from V and 4 bases from J; bases unmatched to any gene: 3. This CDR3 is built from 15 residues. The CDR3 region has the DNA TGTGCCAGCAGTTACGGGGACAGGGAATACAATGAGCAGTTCTTC. Its protein is CASSYGDREYNEQFF.

In this sample, this clone turned up a few times. This rearrangement joins TRBV7-9 to TRBJ1-1, with 10 bases that match TRBD1. The CDR3 totals 14 residues. Unmatched junction bases numbered 9, after V lost 5 bases and J lost 9 bases. Looked up from germline, CDR1 is SEHNR and CDR2 is FQNEAQ (reference sequence). The CDR3 spells CASSLDGTGVKAFF. CDR3 nucleotides: TGTGCCAGCAGCCTTGATGGGACAGGGGTGAAAGCTTTCTTT.

The chain employs TRBV28 and TRBJ2-7; D is perhaps TRBD2 (6 bases). Germline V gene lookup returns CDR1 MDHEN and CDR2 SYDVKM. V lost 3 bases to trimming and J lost 3 bases, with 6 bases between them. The CDR3 extends over 12 amino acids. CDR3 coding DNA: TGTGCCAGCAGTTTGCGGGGCTACGAGCAGTACGTC. It encodes CASSLRGYEQYV.

CDR3 in DNA: TGTGCCAGCAGCCCGACAGGGGGGAAGACCCAGTACTTC. It is translated as CASSPTGGKTQYF. V usage is TRBV5-8 and J usage is TRBJ2-5; TRBD1 agrees at 9 bases. This CDR3 has 13 residues. Germline V gives CDR1 SGHTS, CDR2 YDEGEE. The trim removed 4 bases at V and 6 bases at J, leaving 4 bases unmatched.

The chain carries TRBV6-1 and TRBJ1-3, with 9 bases aligning to TRBD1. The germline gives CDR1 MNHNS, CDR2 SASEGT. Unmatched junction bases numbered 10, after V lost 3 bases and J lost 4 bases. This CDR3 has 17 amino acids. For the CDR3, the DNA is TGTGCCAGCAGTGACAGCCCACAGGGGGCTACCGGAAACACCATATATTTT. Amino acid sequence: CASSDSPQGATGNTIYF.

This sequence joins TRBV9 and TRBJ1-3; possibly TRBD1 for D (5 bases). Germline values: CDR1 SGDLS, CDR2 YYNGEE. V was pared by 0 bases and J by 0 bases, with 13 bases between. This CDR3 has 17 amino acids. CDR3 amino acids: CASSVVPSGYSGNTIYF. DNA of the CDR3: TGTGCCAGCAGCGTAGTCCCCTCAGGGTACTCTGGAAACACCATATATTTT.

The V and J genes are TRBV11-2 and TRBJ1-3, with a weak D call TRBD1 (6 bases). The V end was cut by 1 base, the J end by 4 bases, with 20 bases between. The CDR3 has 18 residues. Per the germline V gene, CDR1 is SGHAT and CDR2 is FQNNGV. The DNA of the CDR3 is TGTGCCAGCAGCTTAGCCCGATTTGTCAGGGGAGCAGGAAACACCATATATTTT. Translation gives CASSLARFVRGAGNTIYF.

This clone was picked up a small number of times. The genes are TRBV5-5 and TRBJ1-1; D uncertain. CDR1 and CDR2 from the germline V gene are SGHKS and YYEKEE (reference sequence). The germline V and J ends were trimmed by 5 bases and 0 bases, with 11 bases remaining between them. The CDR3 extends over 14 amino acids. The CDR3 loop is CASSTGWVNTEAFF. CDR3 DNA: TGTGCCAGCAGTACCGGGTGGGTGAACACTGAAGCTTTCTTT. Drawing the rest from reference TRBV5-5 and TRBJ1-1, the complete variable domain is DAGVTQSPTHLIKTRGQQVTLRCSPISGHKSVSWYQQVLGQGPQFIFQYYEKEERGRGNFPDRFSARQFPNYSSELNVNALLLGDSALYLCASSTGWVNTEAFFGQGTRLTVV.